The 10 T cell receptor beta chains reported below all come from one sample, sequenced in a study of control samples from healthy donors and cancer patients. Libraries were prepared by immunoSEQ multiplex PCR; TCRdb keeps only in-frame clonotypes and omits some of them. In the table there are about 40,000 clones, about 90% of which are singletons. Sequencing was performed on blood. The receptors derive from a woman aged 45-59 years in good health.

J is TRBJ1-1 and V is TRBV30, with TRBD1 as a possible D gene (5 bases). Germline V lookup: CDR1 GTSNPN, CDR2 SVGIG (reference sequence). V was cut by 2 bases and J by 0 bases, with 19 bases left in between. This CDR3 region has 17 residues. The CDR3 here is CAWSNERGGHMNTEAFF. The CDR3 coding sequence is TGTGCCTGGAGTAACGAGCGGGGAGGACACATGAACACTGAAGCTTTCTTT.

V is TRBV9 and J is TRBJ1-6; 7 bases map to TRBD1. This CDR3 is built from 14 residues. Germline V gene lookup returns CDR1 SGDLS and CDR2 YYNGEE. Trimming at V came to 4 bases and at J to 6 bases, leaving 4 bases not matched to a gene. The CDR3 sequence is CASSQGTVNSPLHF. The DNA of the CDR3 is TGTGCCAGCAGCCAAGGGACAGTTAATTCACCCCTCCACTTT.

The chain employs TRBV5-8 and TRBJ2-3, with D perhaps TRBD2 (6 bases). CDR1 and CDR2 (germline): SGHTS, YDEGEE. This CDR3 has 13 residues. The V and J ends lost 2 bases and 7 bases respectively, with 11 bases between them. The CDR3 is CASSFRGMYTQYF. The CDR3 DNA reads TGTGCCAGCAGCTTCCGGGGGATGTATACGCAGTATTTT.

This chain connects TRBV5-4 to TRBJ1-1; 9 bases line up with TRBD1. The CDR3 has 15 residues. Germline CDR1 and CDR2: SGHNT and YYREEE (reference sequence). V was clipped by 2 bases and J by 1 base; unmatched bases: 3. CDR3 residues: CASSLATGGNTEAFF. CDR3 coding DNA: TGTGCCAGCAGCTTAGCGACAGGGGGGAACACTGAAGCTTTCTTT.

This clone has only a few counts. J is TRBJ1-6 and V is TRBV7-9, with D possibly TRBD1 on 6 matching bases. The CDR3 sequence is 14 residues long. V was pared by 5 bases and J by 5 bases, with 10 bases between. Germline lookup yields CDR1 SEHNR and CDR2 FQNEAQ (reference sequence). The CDR3 region is CASSPRGDNSPLHF. The CDR3 DNA is TGTGCCAGCAGCCCGAGGGGGGATAATTCACCCCTCCACTTT.

J is TRBJ2-5 and V is TRBV9; D is perhaps TRBD2 (6 bases). CDR1 and CDR2 (germline): SGDLS, YYNGEE. The CDR3 is 14 residues long. The germline V and J ends were trimmed by 0 bases and 3 bases, with 9 bases remaining between them. CDR3 sequence reads: CASSVAGGEETQYF. In nucleotides, the CDR3 is TGTGCCAGCAGCGTAGCTGGCGGGGAAGAGACCCAGTACTTC.

V and J are TRBV7-2 and TRBJ2-1; 7 bases match TRBD2. Germline CDR1 reads SGHTA; CDR2 reads FQGNSA. The junction had 5 bases not matched to a gene; V was cut back by 6 bases and J by 9 bases. The CDR3 runs to 12 residues. The CDR3 nucleotides are TGTGCCAGCAGTGGGGGGGGAGCTGAGCAGTTCTTC. It specifies CASSGGGAEQFF.

The chain carries TRBV19 and TRBJ1-1; D may be TRBD1 (5 bases). The V end lost 4 bases, the J end lost 10 bases, and 13 bases lay between the germline ends. Looked up from germline, CDR1 is LNHDA and CDR2 is SQIVND (reference sequence). The CDR3 sequence is 12 residues long. The CDR3 DNA sequence: TGTGCCAGTAGTAGCTTACAGGAAGGAGCTTTCTTT. Protein sequence: CASSSLQEGAFF.

The chain joins TRBV5-1 to TRBJ2-7, with 8 bases aligning to TRBD2. Germline CDR1 and CDR2: SGHRS and YFSETQ. Trimming took 4 bases from V and 0 from J; bases not matched to a gene: 9. CDR3 length equals 16 residues. The CDR3 nucleotides are TGCGCCAGCAGCCCAACCCCGGGGGGGAGCTCCTACGAGCAGTACTTC. Amino acid sequence: CASSPTPGGSSYEQYF.

The genes are TRBV3-1 (or the pseudogene TRBV3-2) and TRBJ2-4; weak D call: TRBD1 (6 bases). The CDR3 is made up of 13 amino acids. The V gene lost 1 base and the J gene lost 12 bases, with 13 bases spanning the gap. Per germline, CDR1 LGHDT and CDR2 YNNKEL (reference sequence). CDR3 nucleotide sequence: TGTGCCAGCAGCCAAGTAGATACAGGGCGTCAGTACTTC. Residues: CASSQVDTGRQYF.